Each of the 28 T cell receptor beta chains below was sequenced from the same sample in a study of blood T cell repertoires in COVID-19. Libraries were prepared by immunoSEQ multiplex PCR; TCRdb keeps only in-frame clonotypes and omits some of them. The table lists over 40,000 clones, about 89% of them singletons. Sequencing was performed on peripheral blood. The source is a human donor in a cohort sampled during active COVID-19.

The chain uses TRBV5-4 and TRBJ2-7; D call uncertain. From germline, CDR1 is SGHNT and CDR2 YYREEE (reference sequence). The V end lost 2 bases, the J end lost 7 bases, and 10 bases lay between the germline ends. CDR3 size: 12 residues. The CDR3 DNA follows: TGTGCCAGCAGCTTCCCGGGTAGAGAGCAGTACTTC. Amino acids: CASSFPGREQYF.

CDR3 sequence reads: CASSEEGPRAQYF. In nucleotides, the CDR3 is TGTGCCAGCAGCGAGGAGGGTCCGCGGGCCCAGTACTTC. The chain has TRBV5-4 and TRBJ2-5, with a tentative D call TRBD2 (6 bases). Trimming stripped 4 bases from V and 9 bases from J, with 16 bases between. Germline CDR1 SGHNT, CDR2 YYREEE (reference sequence). There are 13 residues in the CDR3. Filled out from reference TRBV5-4 and TRBJ2-5, the complete variable domain reads ETGVTQSPTHLIKTRGQQVTLRCSSQSGHNTVSWYQQALGQGPQFIFQYYREEENGRGNFPPRFSGLQFPNYSSELNVNALELDDSALYLCASSEEGPRAQYFGPGTRLLVL.

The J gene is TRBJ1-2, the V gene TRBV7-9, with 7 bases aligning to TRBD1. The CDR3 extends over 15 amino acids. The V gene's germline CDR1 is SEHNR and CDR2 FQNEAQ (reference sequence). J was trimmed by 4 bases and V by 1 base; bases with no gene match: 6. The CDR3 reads CASSLEGAGIYGYTF. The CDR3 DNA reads TGTGCCAGCAGCTTAGAGGGGGCGGGGATCTATGGCTACACCTTC.

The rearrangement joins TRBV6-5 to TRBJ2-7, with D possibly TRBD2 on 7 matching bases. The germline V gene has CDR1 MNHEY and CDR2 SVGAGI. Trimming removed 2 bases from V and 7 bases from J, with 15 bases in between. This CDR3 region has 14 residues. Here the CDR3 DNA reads TGTGCCAGCAGTTACATCCGGGGGGCGGGGGAGCAGTACGTC. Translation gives CASSYIRGAGEQYV.

In nucleotides, the CDR3 is TGCGCCAGCAGCCGCCAAGAGACCCAGTACTTC. It specifies CASSRQETQYF. This sequence joins TRBV10-1 and TRBJ2-5; D is unresolved. The V end lost 6 bases, the J end lost 1 base, and 3 bases lay between the germline ends. Germline CDR1 and CDR2: WNHNN and SYGVQD (reference sequence). There are 11 residues in the CDR3.

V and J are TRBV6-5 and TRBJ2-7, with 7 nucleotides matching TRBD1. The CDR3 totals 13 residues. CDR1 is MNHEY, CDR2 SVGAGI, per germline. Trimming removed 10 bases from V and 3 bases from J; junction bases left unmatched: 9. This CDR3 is CANRQGPGYEQYF. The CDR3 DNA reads TGTGCCAATCGACAGGGTCCTGGCTACGAGCAGTACTTC.

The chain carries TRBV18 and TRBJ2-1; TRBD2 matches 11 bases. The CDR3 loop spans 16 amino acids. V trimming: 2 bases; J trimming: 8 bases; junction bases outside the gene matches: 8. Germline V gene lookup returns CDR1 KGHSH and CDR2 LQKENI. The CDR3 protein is CASSPRLAGGRDEQFF. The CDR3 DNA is TGTGCCAGCTCACCAAGGCTAGCGGGAGGAAGAGATGAGCAGTTCTTC.

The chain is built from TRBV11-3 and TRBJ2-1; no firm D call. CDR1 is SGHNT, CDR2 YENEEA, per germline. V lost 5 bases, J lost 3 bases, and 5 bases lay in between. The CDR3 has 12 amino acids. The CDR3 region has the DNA TGTGCCAGCAGCGTCATCTACAATGAGCAGTTCTTC. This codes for CASSVIYNEQFF. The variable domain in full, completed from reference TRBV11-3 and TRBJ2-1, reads EAGVVQSPRYKIIEKKQPVAFWCNPISGHNTLYWYLQNLGQGPELLIRYENEEAVDDSQLPKDRFSAERLKGVDSTLKIQPAELGDSAVYLCASSVIYNEQFFGPGTRLTVL.

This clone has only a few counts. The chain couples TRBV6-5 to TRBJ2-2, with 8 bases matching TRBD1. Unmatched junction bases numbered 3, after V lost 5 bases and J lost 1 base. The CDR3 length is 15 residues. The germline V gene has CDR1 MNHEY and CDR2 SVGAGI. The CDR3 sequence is CASSLDRVNTGELFF. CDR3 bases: TGTGCCAGCAGTCTGGACAGGGTGAACACCGGGGAGCTGTTTTTT.

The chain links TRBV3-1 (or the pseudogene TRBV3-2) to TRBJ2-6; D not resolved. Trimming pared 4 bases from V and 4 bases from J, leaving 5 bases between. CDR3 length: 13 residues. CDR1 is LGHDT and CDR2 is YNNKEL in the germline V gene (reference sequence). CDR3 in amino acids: CASSLQGANVLTF. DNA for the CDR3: TGTGCCAGCAGCCTACAGGGGGCCAACGTCCTGACTTTC.

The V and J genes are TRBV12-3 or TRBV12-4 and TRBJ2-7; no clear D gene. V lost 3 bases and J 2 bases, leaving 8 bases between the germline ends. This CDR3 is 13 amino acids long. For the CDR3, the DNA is TGTGCCAGCAGTTTTCCTGGAGCCTACGAGCAGTACGTC. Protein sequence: CASSFPGAYEQYV.

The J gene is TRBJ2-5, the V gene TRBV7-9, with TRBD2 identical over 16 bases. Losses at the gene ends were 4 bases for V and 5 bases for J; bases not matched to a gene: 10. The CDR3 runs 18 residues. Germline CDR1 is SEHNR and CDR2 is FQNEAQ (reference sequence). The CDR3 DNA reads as TGTGCCAGCAGCTCCTCCGGGACTAGCGGGAGGGCCGGTGAGACCCAGTACTTC. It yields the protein CASSSSGTSGRAGETQYF.

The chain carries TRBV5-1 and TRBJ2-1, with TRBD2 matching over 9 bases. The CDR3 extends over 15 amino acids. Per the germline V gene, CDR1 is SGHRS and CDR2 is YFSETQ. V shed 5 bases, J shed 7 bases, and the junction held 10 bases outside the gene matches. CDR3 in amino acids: CASSYAGGRENEQFF. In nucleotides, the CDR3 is TGCGCCAGCAGTTATGCGGGGGGGCGGGAAAATGAGCAGTTCTTC.

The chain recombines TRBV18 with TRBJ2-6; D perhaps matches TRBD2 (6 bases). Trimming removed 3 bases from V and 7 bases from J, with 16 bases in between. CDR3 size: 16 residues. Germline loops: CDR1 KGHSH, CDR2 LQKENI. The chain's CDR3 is CASSPQGGQGANVLTF. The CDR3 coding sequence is TGTGCCAGCTCACCCCAGGGAGGTCAGGGAGCCAACGTCCTGACTTTC.

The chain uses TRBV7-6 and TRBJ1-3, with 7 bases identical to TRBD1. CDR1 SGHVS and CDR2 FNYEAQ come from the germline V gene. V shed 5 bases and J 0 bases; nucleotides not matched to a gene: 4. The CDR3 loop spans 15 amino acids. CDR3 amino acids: CASSPGTASGNTIYF. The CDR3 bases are TGTGCCAGCAGCCCCGGGACAGCCTCTGGAAACACCATATATTTT.

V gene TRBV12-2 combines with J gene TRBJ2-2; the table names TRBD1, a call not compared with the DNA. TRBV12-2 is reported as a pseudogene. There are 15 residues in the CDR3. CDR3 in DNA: TGTGCAAGTCGCTTTCCGGGACAAAGTACCGGGGAGCTGTTTTTT. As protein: CASRFPGQSTGELFF.

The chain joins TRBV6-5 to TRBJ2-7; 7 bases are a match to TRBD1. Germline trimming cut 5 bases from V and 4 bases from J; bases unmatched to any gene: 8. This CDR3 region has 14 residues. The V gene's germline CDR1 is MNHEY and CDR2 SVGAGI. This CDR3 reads CASSSPGQKYEQYF. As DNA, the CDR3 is TGTGCCAGCAGTAGCCCGGGACAGAAGTACGAGCAGTACTTC.

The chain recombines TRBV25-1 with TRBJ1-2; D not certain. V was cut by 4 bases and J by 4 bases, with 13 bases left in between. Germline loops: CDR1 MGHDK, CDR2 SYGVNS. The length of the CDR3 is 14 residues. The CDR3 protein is CASSARVQSYGYTF. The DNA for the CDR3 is TGTGCCAGCAGTGCGAGGGTCCAGTCCTATGGCTACACCTTC.

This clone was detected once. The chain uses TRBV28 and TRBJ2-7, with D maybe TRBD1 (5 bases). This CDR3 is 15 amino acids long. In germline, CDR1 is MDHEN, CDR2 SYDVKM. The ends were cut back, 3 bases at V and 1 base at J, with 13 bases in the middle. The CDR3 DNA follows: TGTGCCAGCAGTTTCTCCAGGGCCCGATCCTACGAGCAGTACGTC. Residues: CASSFSRARSYEQYV.

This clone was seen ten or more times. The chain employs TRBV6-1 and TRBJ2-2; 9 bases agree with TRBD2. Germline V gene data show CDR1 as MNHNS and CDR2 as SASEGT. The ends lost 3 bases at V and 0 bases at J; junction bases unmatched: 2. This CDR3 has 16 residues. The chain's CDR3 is CASSDKRGANTGELFF. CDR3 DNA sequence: TGTGCCAGCAGTGATAAGCGGGGGGCGAACACCGGGGAGCTGTTTTTT.

In nucleotides, the CDR3 is TGTGCCAGTAGTATAGCACAAAGCTACGAGCAGTACTTC. Translation: CASSIAQSYEQYF. The chain carries TRBV19 and TRBJ2-7; D unclear. V lost 1 base to trimming and J lost 3 bases, with 7 bases between them. The germline V gene encodes CDR1 LNHDA and CDR2 SQIVND (reference sequence). This CDR3 spans 13 amino acids.

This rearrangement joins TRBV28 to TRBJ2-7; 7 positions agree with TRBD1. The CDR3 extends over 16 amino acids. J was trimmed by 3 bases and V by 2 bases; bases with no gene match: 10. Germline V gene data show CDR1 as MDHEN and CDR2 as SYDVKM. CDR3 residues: CASSLVGPNRGYEQYF. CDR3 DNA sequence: TGTGCCAGCAGTTTAGTGGGGCCAAACAGGGGCTACGAGCAGTACTTC.

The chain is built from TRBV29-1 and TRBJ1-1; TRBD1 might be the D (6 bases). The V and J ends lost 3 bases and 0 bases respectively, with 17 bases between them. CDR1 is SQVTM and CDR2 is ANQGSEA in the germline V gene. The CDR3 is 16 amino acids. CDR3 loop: CSVERRGPGLNTEAFF. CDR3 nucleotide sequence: TGCAGCGTTGAGAGGCGGGGGCCGGGACTGAACACTGAAGCTTTCTTT.

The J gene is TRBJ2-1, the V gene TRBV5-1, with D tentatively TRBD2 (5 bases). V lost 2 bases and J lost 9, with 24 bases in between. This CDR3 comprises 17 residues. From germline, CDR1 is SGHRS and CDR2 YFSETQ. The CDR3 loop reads CASSLKGVLVGTGEQFF. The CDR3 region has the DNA TGCGCCAGCAGCTTAAAAGGTGTACTAGTTGGAACCGGTGAGCAGTTCTTC.

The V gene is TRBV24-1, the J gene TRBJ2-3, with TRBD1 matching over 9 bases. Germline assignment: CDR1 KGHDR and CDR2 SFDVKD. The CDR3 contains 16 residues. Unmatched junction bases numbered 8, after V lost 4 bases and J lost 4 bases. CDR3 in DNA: TGTGCCACCAGTGAACCGACCGGGACAGGGTCAGATACGCAGTATTTT. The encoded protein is CATSEPTGTGSDTQYF.

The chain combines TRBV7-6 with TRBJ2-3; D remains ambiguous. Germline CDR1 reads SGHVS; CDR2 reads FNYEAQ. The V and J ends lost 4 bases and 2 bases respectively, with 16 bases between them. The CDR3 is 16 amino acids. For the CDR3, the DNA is TGTGCCAGCAGCTCCCGACTGCAAGGAATCACAGATACGCAGTATTTT. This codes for CASSSRLQGITDTQYF.

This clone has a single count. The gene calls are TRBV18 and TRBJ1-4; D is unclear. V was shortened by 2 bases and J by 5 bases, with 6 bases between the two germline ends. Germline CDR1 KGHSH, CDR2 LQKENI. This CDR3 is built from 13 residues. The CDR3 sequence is CASSPWENEKLFF. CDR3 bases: TGTGCCAGCTCACCATGGGAGAATGAAAAACTGTTTTTT.

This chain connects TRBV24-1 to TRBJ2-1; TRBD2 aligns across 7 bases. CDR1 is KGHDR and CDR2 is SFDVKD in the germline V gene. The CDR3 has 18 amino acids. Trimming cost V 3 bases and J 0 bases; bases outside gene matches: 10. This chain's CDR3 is CATSDRIRLALSYNEQFF. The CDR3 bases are TGTGCCACCAGTGATCGCATTAGACTAGCCCTCTCCTACAATGAGCAGTTCTTC.